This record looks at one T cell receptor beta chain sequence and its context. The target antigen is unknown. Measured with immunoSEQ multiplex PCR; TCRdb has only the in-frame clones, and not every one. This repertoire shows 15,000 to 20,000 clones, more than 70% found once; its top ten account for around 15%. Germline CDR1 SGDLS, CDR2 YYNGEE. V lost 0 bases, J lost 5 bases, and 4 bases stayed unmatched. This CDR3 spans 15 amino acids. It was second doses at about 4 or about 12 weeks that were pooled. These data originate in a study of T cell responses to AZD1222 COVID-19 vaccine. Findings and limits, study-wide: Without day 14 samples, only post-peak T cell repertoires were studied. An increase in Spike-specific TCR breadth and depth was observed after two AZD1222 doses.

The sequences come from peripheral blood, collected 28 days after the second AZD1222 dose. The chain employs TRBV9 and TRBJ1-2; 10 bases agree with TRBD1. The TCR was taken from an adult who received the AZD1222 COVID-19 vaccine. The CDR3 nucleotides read TGTGCCAGCAGCGTAGCCGGGACAGGGGTTTATGGCTACACCTTC. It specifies CASSVAGTGVYGYTF.